These 7 T cell receptor beta chains came from one sample sequenced in a study of cytomegalovirus exposure and HLA in healthy donors (dated by TCRdb to about 2017). The library was prepared using the immunoSEQ multiplex PCR assay. The multiplex PCR relied on a mix of 60 forward primers for TCR Vbeta segments and 13 reverse primers for TCR Jbeta segments. Drawn from immuneACCESS, this table holds only the in-frame rearrangements with V and J called that TCRdb kept. Clones are partly lost; checked studies trace under half to an unresolved V gene and leave the rest unexplained. Counted in this sample were over 150,000 clones; 80% of them appeared once. Roughly 1.9% of the sample is in the top ten clones. Sequences were obtained from PBMCs. Every receptor here comes from a human donor in good health.

This chain joins TRBV5-1 and TRBJ2-7, with a tentative D call TRBD2 (6 bases). This CDR3 has 16 residues. Trimming stripped 3 bases from V and 4 bases from J, with 20 bases between. Germline loops: CDR1 SGHRS, CDR2 YFSETQ. The CDR3 nucleotides are TGCGCCAGCAGCTCGCAGACCGGGACGGGAGCTTACGAGCAGTACTTC. Its translation is CASSSQTGTGAYEQYF.

The rearrangement links TRBV6-1 to TRBJ1-5; TRBD1 agrees at 7 bases. Germline CDR1 MNHNS, CDR2 SASEGT. V was clipped by 4 bases and J by 3 bases; unmatched bases: 6. The CDR3 spans 15 residues. CDR3 nucleotides: TGTGCCAGCAGTGGTGGGACAGCTAACAATCAGCCCCAGCATTTT. It translates to CASSGGTANNQPQHF.

V and J are TRBV11-3 and TRBJ2-7, with D perhaps TRBD1 (6 bases). Germline V gives CDR1 SGHNT, CDR2 YENEEA. The V end lost 2 bases, the J end lost 3 bases, and 8 bases lay between the germline ends. This CDR3 is 13 amino acids long. The CDR3 DNA reads TGTGCCAGCAGCTTATTAGGGGGCTACGAGCAGTACTTC. This translates into CASSLLGGYEQYF.

The CDR3 loop reads CASSDATAFEKLFF. The CDR3 DNA is TGTGCCAGCAGTGATGCGACAGCTTTTGAAAAACTGTTTTTT. The chain carries TRBV2 and TRBJ1-4; perhaps TRBD1 as D (5 bases). Germline V gene data show CDR1 as SNHLY and CDR2 as FYNNEI. There are 14 residues in the CDR3. Trimming stripped 3 bases from V and 7 bases from J, with 12 bases between.

V gene TRBV5-6 combines with J gene TRBJ2-7; 9 bases are shared with TRBD1. Trimming removed 0 bases from V and 0 bases from J; junction bases left unmatched: 4. The CDR3 totals 16 residues. Per germline, CDR1 SGHDT and CDR2 YYEEEE. CDR3 sequence: CASSLVDRGPSYEQYF. The CDR3, as DNA: TGTGCCAGCAGCTTGGTGGACAGGGGACCCTCCTACGAGCAGTACTTC.

This chain connects TRBV5-1 to TRBJ2-3; TRBD2 matches 12 bases. V shed 0 bases and J 3 bases; nucleotides not matched to a gene: 2. CDR1 is SGHRS and CDR2 is YFSETQ in the germline V gene. This CDR3 is 16 amino acids long. DNA of the CDR3: TGCGCCAGCAGCTTGGCGGGGACTAGCGGGACAGATACGCAGTATTTT. This encodes CASSLAGTSGTDTQYF.

This chain connects TRBV7-3 to TRBJ2-7; 8 bases are a match to TRBD2. V trimming: 6 bases; J trimming: 2 bases; junction bases outside the gene matches: 6. The CDR3 length is 14 residues. The germline CDR1 and CDR2 sequences are SGHTA and FQGTGA. CDR3 DNA: TGTGCCAGCAGTACAGCTAGCGGGCCCTACGAGCAGTACTTC. This gives the protein CASSTASGPYEQYF.